These 12 T cell receptor beta chains share one sample of origin, sequenced in a study of siplizumab effects on memory and regulatory T cells. Clones were sequenced by immunoSEQ multiplex PCR, and TCRdb holds only the in-frame ones, with some missing. The sample lists 110,000 or so clones, around 93% seen once, with approximately 0.17% in the top ten. Sequenced input: non-Treg CD4+ T cells sorted from blood. The receptors come from a human donor in good health.

V is TRBV27 and J is TRBJ2-7; 9 bases line up with TRBD2. The CDR3 sequence is 14 residues long. Per the germline V gene, CDR1 is MNHEY and CDR2 is SMNVEV (reference sequence). After removal of 3 bases from V and 3 bases from J, the junction contained 3 bases not matched to a gene. Here the CDR3 reads CASSFLAGSYEQYF. The CDR3 DNA reads as TGTGCCAGCAGTTTTCTAGCGGGGAGCTACGAGCAGTACTTC.

V usage is TRBV4-1 and J usage is TRBJ1-5; a possible D gene is TRBD1 (5 bases). V shed 1 base and J shed 5 bases, with 15 bases lying between them. CDR1 and CDR2 from the germline V gene are MGHRA and YSYEKL. The CDR3 contains 16 residues. The CDR3 DNA reads as TGCGCCAGCAGCCAAGGGGACGGACGGAACGATCAGCCCCAGCATTTT. Its translation: CASSQGDGRNDQPQHF.

This rearrangement joins TRBV18 to TRBJ2-7; D perhaps matches TRBD2 (5 bases). V was pared by 0 bases and J by 3 bases, with 18 bases between. CDR1 KGHSH and CDR2 LQKENI come from the germline V gene. This CDR3 has 17 amino acids. The CDR3 loop is CASSPPRETARDYEQYF. The CDR3 DNA sequence: TGTGCCAGCTCACCACCCCGGGAAACCGCGAGGGACTACGAGCAGTACTTC.

This clone was found once. The V and J genes are TRBV11-2 and TRBJ2-2, with D tentatively TRBD1 (5 bases). Germline CDR1 is SGHAT and CDR2 is FQNNGV. Trimming took 0 bases from V and 2 from J, leaving 16 bases between them. The CDR3 extends over 18 amino acids. The CDR3 here is CASSLEMGQGANTGELFF. The DNA for the CDR3 is TGTGCCAGCAGCTTAGAAATGGGTCAAGGGGCCAACACCGGGGAGCTGTTTTTT. The full variable domain, its missing parts supplied by reference TRBV11-2 and TRBJ2-2, is EAGVAQSPRYKIIEKRQSVAFWCNPISGHATLYWYQQILGQGPKLLIQFQNNGVVDDSQLPKDRFSAERLKGVDSTLKIQPAKLEDSAVYLCASSLEMGQGANTGELFFGEGSRLTVL.

The J gene is TRBJ2-3, the V gene TRBV7-9; D possibly corresponds to TRBD1 (6 bases). This CDR3 has 13 residues. V was pared by 7 bases and J by 1 base, with 9 bases between. Germline V CDR1 and CDR2: SEHNR, FQNEAQ (reference sequence). The CDR3 DNA sequence: TGTGCCAGCATAAAGGGGGGCACAGATACGCAGTATTTT. Amino acids: CASIKGGTDTQYF.

The chain is built from TRBV5-4 and TRBJ2-2; D unclear. Trimming removed 5 bases at V and 6 bases at J, with 11 bases between. The CDR3 consists of 13 residues. Per germline, CDR1 SGHNT and CDR2 YYREEE (reference sequence). CDR3 amino acids: CASRDAGPGELFF. The CDR3 DNA sequence: TGTGCCAGCAGGGACGCCGGCCCCGGGGAGCTGTTTTTT.

Turning to this clone: The junction and the germline gene differ at one end; a read error may be behind it. Additional DNA sequences in this sample encode the identical CDR3. The chain carries TRBV4-3 and TRBJ1-1, with D unclear. The CDR3 has 14 amino acids. Per germline, CDR1 LGHNA and CDR2 YSLEER. Written as DNA, the CDR3 is TGCGCCAGCAGCCAATGGTCTATGAACACTGAGGCTTTCTTT. Its protein product is CASSQWSMNTEAFF.

At least ten counts were recorded for this clone. V and J are TRBV30 and TRBJ1-1; D possibly corresponds to TRBD1 (5 bases). Trimming cost V 1 base and J 5 bases, with 17 bases left between them. Germline V gene lookup returns CDR1 GTSNPN and CDR2 SVGIG (reference sequence). The CDR3 loop spans 15 amino acids. The CDR3 DNA reads TGTGCCTGGAGTGAGGTAACAGGCAGAAGAACTGAAGCTTTCTTT. Amino acid sequence: CAWSEVTGRRTEAFF.

This rearrangement joins TRBV7-3 to TRBJ2-6; no clear D gene. CDR1 and CDR2 (germline): SGHTA, FQGTGA. Trimming left V 2 bases short and J 2 bases short, with 10 bases between. This CDR3 has 16 residues. The CDR3 sequence is CASSLSAGAGANVLTF. The CDR3 region has the DNA TGTGCCAGCAGCTTATCTGCCGGCGCTGGGGCCAACGTCCTGACTTTC.

This rearrangement joins TRBV6-5 to TRBJ1-2, with 8 bases identical to TRBD1. V was clipped by 4 bases and J by 5 bases; unmatched bases: 12. This CDR3 comprises 16 residues. CDR1 is MNHEY, CDR2 SVGAGI, per germline. The CDR3 bases are TGTGCCAGCAGTTTTTGGTCGACAGGGGCAGAGTATGGCTACACCTTC. Its translation is CASSFWSTGAEYGYTF.

J is TRBJ2-4 and V is TRBV30; D remains unclear. Germline assignment: CDR1 GTSNPN and CDR2 SVGIG (reference sequence). Trimming removed 2 bases from V and 5 bases from J, with 7 bases in between. This CDR3 contains 12 residues. The CDR3 protein is CAWSPGENIQYF. The CDR3 bases are TGTGCCTGGAGTCCCGGAGAAAACATTCAGTACTTC.

The chain uses TRBV29-1 and TRBJ2-1, with D possibly being TRBD1 (6 bases). Trimming stripped 6 bases from V and 6 bases from J, with 15 bases between. The CDR3 is made up of 13 amino acids. From germline, CDR1 is SQVTM and CDR2 ANQGSEA. The CDR3 DNA reads as TGCAGCGTGTCCAGGGGTTTGGGCAATGAGCAGTTCTTC. Translation gives CSVSRGLGNEQFF.